This is a list of T cell receptor beta chains from one sample in a study of T cells in tuberculosis. The repertoire was sequenced with immunoSEQ multiplex PCR; TCRdb's copy has only in-frame clones and lacks some. The sample shows roughly 29,000 clones, just over 90% of them seen only once. Sequenced sample: PBMCs. These receptors were collected from a donor aged 10 to 29 with latent tuberculosis or without tuberculosis infection. The CDR3 runs from the conserved cysteine through the conserved F or W. Each record gives: D gene, J gene, clone size, V gene, CDR3 protein, CDR3 DNA. The D gene is left open where the match is weak. Size values are once, few and many counts, or a class for expanded clones, and some rows have none.

D gene: -; J gene: TRBJ2-7; clone size: once; V gene: TRBV28; CDR3 protein: CASSLYRDYEQYF; CDR3 DNA: TGTGCCAGCAGTTTATACAGGGACTACGAGCAGTACTTC
D gene: -; J gene: TRBJ1-1; clone size: few; V gene: TRBV25-1; CDR3 protein: CASSGTPGMNTEAFF; CDR3 DNA: TGTGCCAGCAGTGGGACCCCGGGAATGAACACTGAAGCTTTCTTT
D gene: -; J gene: TRBJ2-2; clone size: -; V gene: TRBV19; CDR3 protein: CASSIDRRYGLTEGTGELFF; CDR3 DNA: TGTGCCAGTAGTATAGATCGAAGATACGGACTAACTGAGGGCACCGGGGAGCTGTTTTTT
D gene: TRBD1; J gene: TRBJ1-1; clone size: -; V gene: TRBV10-2; CDR3 protein: CASSEGGAFTEAFF; CDR3 DNA: TGCGCCAGCAGTGAAGGGGGCGCGTTTACTGAAGCTTTCTTT
D gene: -; J gene: TRBJ2-5; clone size: -; V gene: TRBV2; CDR3 protein: CASVTGYQETQYF; CDR3 DNA: TGTGCCAGCGTGACGGGGTACCAAGAGACCCAGTACTTC
D gene: TRBD1; J gene: TRBJ2-1; clone size: -; V gene: TRBV18; CDR3 protein: CASSSTGLIYNEQFF; CDR3 DNA: TGTGCCAGCTCATCGACAGGGTTAATCTACAATGAGCAGTTCTTC
D gene: TRBD2; J gene: TRBJ2-1; clone size: -; V gene: TRBV4-1; CDR3 protein: CASSQDLAGTSGKNEQFF; CDR3 DNA: TGCGCCAGCAGCCAAGATCTGGCCGGGACTAGCGGGAAGAATGAGCAGTTCTTC
D gene: -; J gene: TRBJ2-3; clone size: -; V gene: TRBV7-2; CDR3 protein: CASSLVLASTDTQYF; CDR3 DNA: TGTGCCAGCAGCTTAGTTCTAGCTAGCACAGATACGCAGTATTTT
D gene: -; J gene: TRBJ2-7; clone size: -; V gene: TRBV5-6; CDR3 protein: CASSRHYEQYF; CDR3 DNA: TGTGCCAGCAGCCGACACTACGAGCAGTACTTC
D gene: TRBD1; J gene: TRBJ2-2; clone size: -; V gene: TRBV4-1; CDR3 protein: CASSQDPRAGGIGGELFF; CDR3 DNA: TGCGCCAGCAGCCAAGATCCTCGGGCAGGGGGTATAGGCGGGGAGCTGTTTTTT
D gene: TRBD1; J gene: TRBJ2-1; clone size: -; V gene: TRBV23-1; CDR3 protein: CASSQLSYRQGEINEQFF; CDR3 DNA: TGCGCCAGCAGTCAATTAAGCTATAGACAGGGGGAGATCAATGAGCAGTTCTTC
D gene: -; J gene: TRBJ2-3; clone size: -; V gene: TRBV6-1; CDR3 protein: CASSEAPVRDSDTQYF; CDR3 DNA: TGTGCCAGCAGTGAAGCGCCCGTGAGGGATTCAGATACGCAGTATTTT
D gene: -; J gene: TRBJ1-1; clone size: -; V gene: TRBV7-3; CDR3 protein: CASSYQQNTEAFF; CDR3 DNA: TGTGCCAGCAGCTATCAACAGAACACTGAAGCTTTCTTT
D gene: -; J gene: TRBJ2-1; clone size: once; V gene: TRBV2; CDR3 protein: CACGEVPRGEQFF; CDR3 DNA: TGTGCCTGCGGAGAGGTCCCCCGGGGTGAGCAGTTCTTC
D gene: TRBD1; J gene: TRBJ1-5; clone size: -; V gene: TRBV5-1; CDR3 protein: CASSPSTGAGQPQHF; CDR3 DNA: TGCGCCAGCAGCCCATCGACAGGGGCAGGGCAGCCCCAGCATTTT
D gene: TRBD1; J gene: TRBJ2-7; clone size: -; V gene: TRBV6-6; CDR3 protein: CASSSGGTGPYEQYF; CDR3 DNA: TGTGCCAGCAGTTCGGGTGGGACAGGCCCCTACGAGCAGTACTTC
D gene: TRBD2; J gene: TRBJ2-1; clone size: -; V gene: TRBV2; CDR3 protein: CASSEWGGSYNEQFF; CDR3 DNA: TGTGCCAGCAGTGAGTGGGGGGGATCGTACAATGAGCAGTTCTTC
D gene: TRBD1; J gene: TRBJ1-5; clone size: -; V gene: TRBV6-1; CDR3 protein: CASSEMGQGASQPQHF; CDR3 DNA: TGTGCCAGCAGTGAAATGGGACAGGGGGCAAGTCAGCCCCAGCATTTT
D gene: TRBD1; J gene: TRBJ2-7; clone size: -; V gene: TRBV27; CDR3 protein: CASSLTGDSYEQYF; CDR3 DNA: TGTGCCAGCAGTTTAACAGGGGATTCCTACGAGCAGTACTTC
D gene: -; J gene: TRBJ1-2; clone size: -; V gene: TRBV28; CDR3 protein: CASSLYGGGPPPYGYTF; CDR3 DNA: TGTGCCAGCAGTTTATATGGGGGGGGACCCCCCCCGTACGGCTACACCTTC
D gene: -; J gene: TRBJ2-2; clone size: -; V gene: TRBV12-1; CDR3 protein: CASSFYSESGNTGELFF; CDR3 DNA: TGTGCCAGCAGCTTTTATTCTGAGAGCGGCAACACCGGGGAGCTGTTTTTT
D gene: -; J gene: TRBJ1-2; clone size: once; V gene: TRBV2; CDR3 protein: CASSETAYRERSYGYTF; CDR3 DNA: TGTGCCAGCAGTGAAACAGCTTACAGGGAGAGGAGTTATGGCTACACCTTC
D gene: TRBD2; J gene: TRBJ2-1; clone size: -; V gene: TRBV11-2; CDR3 protein: CASSRTSGYNEQFF; CDR3 DNA: TGTGCCAGCAGCAGGACTAGCGGTTACAATGAGCAGTTCTTC
D gene: TRBD2; J gene: TRBJ2-5; clone size: -; V gene: TRBV11-3; CDR3 protein: CASSQRLAPQETQYF; CDR3 DNA: TGTGCCAGCAGCCAGAGACTAGCGCCCCAAGAGACCCAGTACTTC
D gene: TRBD2; J gene: TRBJ2-1; clone size: -; V gene: TRBV7-9; CDR3 protein: CASSFPSGINEQFF; CDR3 DNA: TGTGCCAGCAGCTTTCCTAGCGGGATAAATGAGCAGTTCTTC
D gene: TRBD2; J gene: TRBJ2-3; clone size: -; V gene: TRBV4-1; CDR3 protein: CASSQETPAGGIADTQYF; CDR3 DNA: TGCGCCAGCAGCCAAGAAACGCCCGCGGGAGGTATCGCAGATACGCAGTATTTT
D gene: -; J gene: TRBJ2-5; clone size: -; V gene: TRBV4-1; CDR3 protein: CASSQSKETQYF; CDR3 DNA: TGCGCCAGCAGCCAATCCAAAGAGACCCAGTACTTC
D gene: -; J gene: TRBJ2-5; clone size: -; V gene: TRBV7-3; CDR3 protein: CASSLNTSPQETQYF; CDR3 DNA: TGTGCCAGCAGCTTAAACACTAGCCCCCAAGAGACCCAGTACTTC
D gene: -; J gene: TRBJ1-2; clone size: -; V gene: TRBV7-9; CDR3 protein: CASIETESAGNYGYTF; CDR3 DNA: TGTGCCAGCATCGAAACGGAGTCGGCAGGGAATTACGGCTACACCTTC
D gene: -; J gene: TRBJ2-3; clone size: -; V gene: TRBV4-1; CDR3 protein: CASSQVRVGEGTDTQYF; CDR3 DNA: TGCGCCAGCAGCCAAGTTCGTGTGGGGGAGGGCACAGATACGCAGTATTTT
D gene: TRBD1; J gene: TRBJ2-1; clone size: once; V gene: TRBV27; CDR3 protein: CASSLSGTGGVYNEQFF; CDR3 DNA: TGTGCCAGCAGTTTATCTGGGACAGGGGGCGTATACAATGAGCAGTTCTTC
D gene: -; J gene: TRBJ2-3; clone size: -; V gene: TRBV6-7; CDR3 protein: CASSYSWDRGRPDTQYF; CDR3 DNA: TGTGCCAGCAGTTACTCGTGGGATAGGGGCCGCCCAGATACGCAGTATTTT